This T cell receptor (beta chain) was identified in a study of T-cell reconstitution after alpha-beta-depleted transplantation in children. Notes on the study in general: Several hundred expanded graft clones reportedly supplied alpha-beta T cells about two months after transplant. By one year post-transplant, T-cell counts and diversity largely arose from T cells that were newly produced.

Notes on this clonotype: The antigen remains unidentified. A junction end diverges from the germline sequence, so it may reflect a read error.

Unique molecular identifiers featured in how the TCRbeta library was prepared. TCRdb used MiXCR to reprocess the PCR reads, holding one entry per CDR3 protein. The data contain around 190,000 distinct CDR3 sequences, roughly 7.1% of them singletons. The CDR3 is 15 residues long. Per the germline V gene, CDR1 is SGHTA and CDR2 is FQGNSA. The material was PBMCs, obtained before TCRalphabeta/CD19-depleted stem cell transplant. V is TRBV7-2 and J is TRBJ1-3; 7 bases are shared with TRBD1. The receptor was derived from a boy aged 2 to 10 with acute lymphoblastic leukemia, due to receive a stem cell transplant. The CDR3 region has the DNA TGTGCCAGCAGGCAAGGGGGCCTCTCTGGAAACACCACATATTTT. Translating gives CASRQGGLSGNTTYF.